A selection of T cell receptor beta chains follows, all from one sample in a study of shared clonotypes between healthy human individuals. Using immunoSEQ multiplex PCR, the repertoire was profiled, and TCRdb retains in-frame clones only, with some absent. The table has some 2,400,000 clones, approximately 96% seen once; the top ten hold less than 0.15%. Sequenced: naive CD4+ T cells sorted from blood. The source of these receptors is a man aged 18 to 30 in good health. The CDR3 runs from the conserved cysteine through the conserved F or W. Fields, in order: J gene, V gene, clone size, CDR3 protein. Not every row has a clone size; where given, it reads once, few, many or a size class.

J: TRBJ2-1; V: TRBV2; size: NA; CDR3: CASSGRASGRASYNEQFF
J: TRBJ2-7; V: TRBV7-2; size: NA; CDR3: CASSRSGATSGFSFYEQYF
J: TRBJ2-1; V: TRBV10-3; size: NA; CDR3: CAISEGQGLDEQFF
J: TRBJ2-1; V: TRBV29-1; size: NA; CDR3: CSGKHVNEQFF
J: TRBJ1-4; V: TRBV5-1; size: NA; CDR3: CASSPGTGGSTNEKLFF
J: TRBJ1-5; V: TRBV18; size: NA; CDR3: CASSPGQSGGTQPQHF
J: TRBJ2-3; V: TRBV29-1; size: NA; CDR3: CSVEDRGLDTQYF
J: TRBJ1-6; V: TRBV7-9; size: NA; CDR3: CASSSDPGQGDSPLHF
J: TRBJ1-4; V: TRBV30; size: once; CDR3: CAWSATGKGEKLFF
J: TRBJ1-2; V: TRBV12-5; size: once; CDR3: CASALDVYGYTF
J: TRBJ1-5; V: TRBV6-1; size: NA; CDR3: CASSPRNQPQHF
J: TRBJ1-2; V: TRBV7-9; size: NA; CDR3: CASSPEGSSQALSYTF
J: TRBJ1-1; V: TRBV28; size: NA; CDR3: CASSTPPRGGTEAFF
J: TRBJ2-7; V: TRBV7-2; size: NA; CDR3: CASSSSGFSSYEQYF
J: TRBJ2-7; V: TRBV14; size: NA; CDR3: CASSHNGLGAYEQYF
J: TRBJ1-4; V: TRBV6-6; size: NA; CDR3: CASSYTESGAGEKLFF
J: TRBJ1-1; V: TRBV15; size: NA; CDR3: CATSTRQLGTEAFF
J: TRBJ2-7; V: TRBV28; size: NA; CDR3: CASTSTVTEQYF
J: TRBJ2-7; V: TRBV7-8; size: NA; CDR3: CASSSHWAGGPYEQYF
J: TRBJ2-1; V: TRBV6-5; size: NA; CDR3: CASRQGASNEQFF
J: TRBJ1-1; V: TRBV5-1; size: NA; CDR3: CASSGKQGGPIAAFF
J: TRBJ2-7; V: TRBV29-1; size: few; CDR3: CSAMRGSYEQYF
J: TRBJ1-1; V: TRBV7-9; size: once; CDR3: CASSFDGSTEAFF
J: TRBJ2-3; V: TRBV9; size: NA; CDR3: CASSEQVFGGDTQYF
J: TRBJ2-3; V: TRBV5-1; size: NA; CDR3: CASSLAGHQTTDTQYF
J: TRBJ1-6; V: TRBV9; size: once; CDR3: CASSVQGTGNSPLHF
J: TRBJ2-7; V: TRBV5-1; size: NA; CDR3: CASSLGLDYEQYF
J: TRBJ1-2; V: TRBV5-1; size: NA; CDR3: CASSLATTVAPYGYTF
J: TRBJ2-7; V: TRBV11-2; size: NA; CDR3: CASSFTTSYEQYF
J: TRBJ1-1; V: TRBV4-1; size: once; CDR3: CASSQDERTASRAEAFF
J: TRBJ1-6; V: TRBV5-4; size: NA; CDR3: CASSKADRNNSPLHF
J: TRBJ2-7; V: TRBV27; size: once; CDR3: CASSPGTSGGRSYEQYF
J: TRBJ2-7; V: TRBV30; size: once; CDR3: CAWKGRLTYEQYF
J: TRBJ2-5; V: TRBV7-2; size: once; CDR3: CASSLEGMGWETQYF
J: TRBJ2-7; V: TRBV2; size: NA; CDR3: CASSGPGHSYEQYF
J: TRBJ1-3; V: TRBV6-1; size: NA; CDR3: CASRRAGLGNTIYF
J: TRBJ1-1; V: TRBV7-2; size: NA; CDR3: CVTLQAEVSEAFF
J: TRBJ1-2; V: TRBV11-1; size: NA; CDR3: CASSPGTANYGYTF
J: TRBJ1-1; V: TRBV14; size: NA; CDR3: CASSSTGALNTEAFF
J: TRBJ1-6; V: TRBV6-5; size: once; CDR3: CASSWTEENSPLHF
J: TRBJ1-1; V: TRBV28; size: once; CDR3: CASSLGKATEAFF
J: TRBJ2-7; V: TRBV6-1; size: NA; CDR3: CASSDGTSGTYEQYF
J: TRBJ1-3; V: TRBV5-5; size: few; CDR3: CASSLLGNTIYF
J: TRBJ2-3; V: TRBV5-1; size: NA; CDR3: CASSLAGASWTDTQYF
J: TRBJ1-2; V: TRBV5-1; size: NA; CDR3: CASSVGTGMEGYTF
J: TRBJ2-7; V: TRBV2; size: once; CDR3: CASHSSFTSYEQYF
J: TRBJ1-1; V: TRBV5-6; size: few; CDR3: CASSLQGAEAFF
J: TRBJ1-2; V: TRBV9; size: once; CDR3: CASSFPLGEQDYGYTF
J: TRBJ2-7; V: TRBV12-1; size: NA; CDR3: CASSSWVRLAGQSSYEQYF
J: TRBJ1-5; V: TRBV2; size: NA; CDR3: CASSENAYSNQPQHF